The text below deals with one TCR beta chain. Germline CDR1 and CDR2: SQVTM and ANQGSEA. The CDR3 totals 15 residues. The V end was cut by 0 bases, the J end by 0 bases, with 11 bases between. Method: immunoSEQ multiplex PCR; TCRdb's copy keeps in-frame clones and lacks some. The sample carries approximately 50,000 clones, roughly 84% recorded once. This sample is part of a study of blood T cell repertoires in COVID-19. Sequenced: peripheral blood. This TCR derives from a man in his fifties with active COVID-19. The V and J genes are TRBV29-1 and TRBJ2-5, with D tentatively TRBD2 (6 bases). The DNA of the CDR3 is TGCAGCGTTGAAGATCTGGGCGGGAACCAAGAGACCCAGTACTTC. Protein: CSVEDLGGNQETQYF.